This TCR beta chain was identified during a study of cytomegalovirus exposure and HLA in healthy donors. The trim removed 1 base at V and 12 bases at J, leaving 3 bases unmatched. Germline CDR1 MNHNS, CDR2 SASEGT. The CDR3 totals 14 residues. In the PCR, 60 Vbeta and 13 Jbeta primers were used. Some clones are missing from TCRdb's copy, which holds only in-frame ones; the method was immunoSEQ multiplex PCR. Among over 150,000 clones, around 79% were seen once, and the ten largest hold 1.2% to 1.5%. This chain joins TRBV6-1 and TRBJ2-1, with 13 nucleotides matching TRBD2. This sequence originates from a man younger than 30 in good health and CMV-seronegative. Sequenced input: PBMCs. This chain's CDR3 is CASSEGTSGRGQFF. DNA for the CDR3: TGTGCCAGCAGTGAAGGAACTAGCGGGAGGGGGCAGTTCTTC.